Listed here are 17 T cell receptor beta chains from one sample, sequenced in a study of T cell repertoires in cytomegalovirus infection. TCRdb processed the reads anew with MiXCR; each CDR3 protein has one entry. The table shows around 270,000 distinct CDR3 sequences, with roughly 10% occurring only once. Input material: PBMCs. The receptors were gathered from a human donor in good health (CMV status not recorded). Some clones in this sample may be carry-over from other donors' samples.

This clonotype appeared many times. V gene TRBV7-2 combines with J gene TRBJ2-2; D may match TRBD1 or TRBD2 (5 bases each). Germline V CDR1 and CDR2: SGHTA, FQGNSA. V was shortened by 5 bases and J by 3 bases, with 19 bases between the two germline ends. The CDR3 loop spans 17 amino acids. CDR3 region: CASSTNTGGSDTGELFF. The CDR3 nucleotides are TGTGCCAGCAGCACAAATACTGGGGGTTCGGACACCGGGGAGCTGTTTTTT.

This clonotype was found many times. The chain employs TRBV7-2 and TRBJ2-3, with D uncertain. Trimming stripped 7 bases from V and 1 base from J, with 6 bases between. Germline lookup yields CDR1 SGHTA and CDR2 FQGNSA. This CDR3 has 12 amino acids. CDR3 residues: CASKPGTDTQYF. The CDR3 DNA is TGTGCCAGCAAACCCGGCACAGATACGCAGTATTTT.

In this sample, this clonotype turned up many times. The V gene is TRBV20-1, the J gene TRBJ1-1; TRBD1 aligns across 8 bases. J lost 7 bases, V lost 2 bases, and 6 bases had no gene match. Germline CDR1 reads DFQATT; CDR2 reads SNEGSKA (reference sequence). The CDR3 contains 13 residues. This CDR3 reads CSARTTGGGEAFF. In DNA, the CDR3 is TGCAGTGCTAGAACCACAGGGGGTGGTGAAGCTTTCTTT.

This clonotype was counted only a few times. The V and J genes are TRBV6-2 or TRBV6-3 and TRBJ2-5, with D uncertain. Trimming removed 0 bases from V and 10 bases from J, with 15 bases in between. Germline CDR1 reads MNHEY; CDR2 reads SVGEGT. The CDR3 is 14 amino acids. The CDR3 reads CASSYSLAVSVQYF. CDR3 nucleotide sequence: TGTGCCAGCAGTTACTCATTGGCCGTGAGTGTCCAGTACTTC.

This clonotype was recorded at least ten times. The CDR3 DNA reads as TGTGCCAGCAGCGCCCAATCGGTAGGGATGAACTCTGGAAACACCATATATTTT. It encodes CASSAQSVGMNSGNTIYF. The chain is built from TRBV7-8 and TRBJ1-3; the D is unclear. With 5 bases removed from V and 0 bases from J, the gap between germline ends came to 20 bases. The germline gives CDR1 SGHVS, CDR2 FQNEAQ. The CDR3 covers 18 residues.

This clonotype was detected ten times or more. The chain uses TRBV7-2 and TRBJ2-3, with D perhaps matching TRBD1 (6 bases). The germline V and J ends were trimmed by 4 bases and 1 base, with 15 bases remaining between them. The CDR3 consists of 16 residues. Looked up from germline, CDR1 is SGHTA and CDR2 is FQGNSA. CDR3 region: CASSWDNVRGTDTQYF. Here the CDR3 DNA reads TGTGCCAGCAGCTGGGACAACGTTCGCGGCACAGATACGCAGTATTTT.

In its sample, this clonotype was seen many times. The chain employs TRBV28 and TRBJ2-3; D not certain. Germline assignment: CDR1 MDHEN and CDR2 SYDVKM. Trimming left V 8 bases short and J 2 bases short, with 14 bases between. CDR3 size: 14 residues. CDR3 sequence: CASLDRKNTDTQYF. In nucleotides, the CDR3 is TGTGCCAGCCTGGACCGGAAAAACACAGATACGCAGTATTTT. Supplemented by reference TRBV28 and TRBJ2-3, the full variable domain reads DVKVTQSSRYLVKRTGEKVFLECVQDMDHENMFWYRQDPGLGLRLIYFSYDVKMKEKGDIPEGYSVSREKKERFSLILESASTNQTSMYLCASLDRKNTDTQYFGPGTRLTVL.

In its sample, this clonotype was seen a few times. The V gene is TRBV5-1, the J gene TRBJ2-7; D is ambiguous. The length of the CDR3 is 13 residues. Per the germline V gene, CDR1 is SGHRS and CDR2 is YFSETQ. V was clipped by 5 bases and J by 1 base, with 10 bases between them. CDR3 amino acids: CASSPTDSYEQYF. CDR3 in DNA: TGCGCCAGCAGTCCCACAGATTCCTACGAGCAGTACTTC.

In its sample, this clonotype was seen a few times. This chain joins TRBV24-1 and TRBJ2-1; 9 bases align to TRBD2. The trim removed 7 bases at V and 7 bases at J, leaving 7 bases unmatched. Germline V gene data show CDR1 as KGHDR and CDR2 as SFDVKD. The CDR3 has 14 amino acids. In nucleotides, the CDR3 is TGTGCCACCAGGGGTAGCGGGGGTCTGAATGAGCAGTTCTTC. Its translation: CATRGSGGLNEQFF.

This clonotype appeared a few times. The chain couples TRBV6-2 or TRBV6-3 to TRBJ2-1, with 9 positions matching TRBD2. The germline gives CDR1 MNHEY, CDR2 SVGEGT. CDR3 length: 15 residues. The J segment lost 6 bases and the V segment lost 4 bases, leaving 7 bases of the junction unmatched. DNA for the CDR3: TGTGCCAGCAGTTTTAGCGGGAGTATAGGCAATGAGCAGTTCTTC. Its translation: CASSFSGSIGNEQFF.

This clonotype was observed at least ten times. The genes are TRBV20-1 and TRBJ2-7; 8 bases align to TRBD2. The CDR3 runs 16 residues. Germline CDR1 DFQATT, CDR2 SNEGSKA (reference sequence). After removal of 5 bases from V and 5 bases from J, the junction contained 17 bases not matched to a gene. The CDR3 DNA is TGCAGTGCTCCATGGATGGCGGGAGGCCCAGGGAACGAGCAGTACTTC. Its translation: CSAPWMAGGPGNEQYF.

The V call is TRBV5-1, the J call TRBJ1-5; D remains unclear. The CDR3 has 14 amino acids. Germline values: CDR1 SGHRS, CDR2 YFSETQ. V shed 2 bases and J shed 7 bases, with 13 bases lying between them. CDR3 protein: CASSFGESGQPQHF. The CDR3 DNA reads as TGCGCCAGCAGCTTTGGGGAGAGTGGCCAGCCCCAGCATTTT.

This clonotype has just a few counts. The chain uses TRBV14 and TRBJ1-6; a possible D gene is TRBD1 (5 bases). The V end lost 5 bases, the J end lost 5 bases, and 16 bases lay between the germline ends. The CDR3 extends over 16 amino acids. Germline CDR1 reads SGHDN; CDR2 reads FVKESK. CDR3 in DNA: TGTGCCAGCAGCAAACGGCAGGGAACCAATAATTCACCCCTCCACTTT. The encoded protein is CASSKRQGTNNSPLHF.

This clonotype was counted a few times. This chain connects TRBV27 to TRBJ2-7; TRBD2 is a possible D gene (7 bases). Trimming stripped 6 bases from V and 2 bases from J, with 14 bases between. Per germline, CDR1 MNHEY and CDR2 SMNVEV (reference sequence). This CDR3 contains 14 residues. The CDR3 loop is CASRFGGTPYEQYF. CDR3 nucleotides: TGTGCCAGCAGGTTCGGGGGGACACCCTACGAGCAGTACTTC.

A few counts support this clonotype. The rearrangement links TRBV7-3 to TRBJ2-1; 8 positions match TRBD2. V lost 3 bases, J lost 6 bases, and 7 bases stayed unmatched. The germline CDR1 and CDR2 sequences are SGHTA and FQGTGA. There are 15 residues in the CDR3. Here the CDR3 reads CASSFRGGRRNEQFF. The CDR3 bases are TGTGCCAGCAGCTTCCGGGGGGGGCGTCGCAATGAGCAGTTCTTC.

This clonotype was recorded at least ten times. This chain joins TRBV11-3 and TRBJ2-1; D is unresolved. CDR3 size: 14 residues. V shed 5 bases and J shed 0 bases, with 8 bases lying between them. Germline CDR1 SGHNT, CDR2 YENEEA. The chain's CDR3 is CASSPGRSYNEQFF. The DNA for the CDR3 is TGTGCCAGCAGCCCAGGTCGCTCCTACAATGAGCAGTTCTTC.

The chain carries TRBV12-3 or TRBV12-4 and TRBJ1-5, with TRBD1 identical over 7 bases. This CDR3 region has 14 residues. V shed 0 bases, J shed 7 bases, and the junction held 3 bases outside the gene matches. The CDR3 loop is CASSLAGGAQPQHF. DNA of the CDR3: TGTGCCAGCAGTTTAGCAGGGGGCGCGCAGCCCCAGCATTTT.